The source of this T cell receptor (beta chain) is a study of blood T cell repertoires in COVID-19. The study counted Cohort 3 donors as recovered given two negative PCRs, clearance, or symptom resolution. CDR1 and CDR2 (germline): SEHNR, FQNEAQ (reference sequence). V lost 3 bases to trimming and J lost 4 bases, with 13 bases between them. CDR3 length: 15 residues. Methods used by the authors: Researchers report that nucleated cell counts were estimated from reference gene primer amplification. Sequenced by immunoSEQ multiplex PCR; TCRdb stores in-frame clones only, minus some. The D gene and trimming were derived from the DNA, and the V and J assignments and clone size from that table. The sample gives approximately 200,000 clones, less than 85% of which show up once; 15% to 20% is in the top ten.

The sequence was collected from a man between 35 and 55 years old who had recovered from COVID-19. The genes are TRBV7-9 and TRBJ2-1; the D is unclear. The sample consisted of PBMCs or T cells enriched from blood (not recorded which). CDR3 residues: CASSFESLVYNEQFF. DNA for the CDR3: TGTGCCAGCAGCTTCGAGAGCCTTGTTTACAATGAGCAGTTCTTC. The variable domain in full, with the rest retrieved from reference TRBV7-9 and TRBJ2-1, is DTGVSQNPRHKITKRGQNVTFRCDPISEHNRLYWYRQTLGQGPEFLTYFQNEAQLEKSRLLSDRFSAERPKGSFSTLEIQRTEQGDSAMYLCASSFESLVYNEQFFGPGTRLTVL.